This entry lists 14 T cell receptor beta chains sequenced from one sample in a study of T-cell reconstitution after alpha-beta-depleted transplantation in children. This sample's TCRbeta library carried unique molecular identifier barcodes. MiXCR, applied by TCRdb to the PCR reads, yields one record per CDR3 protein. The repertoire holds 400,000 to 550,000 distinct CDR3 sequences, roughly a tenth seen once, with around 2% in the top ten. Sequenced here: PBMCs, sampled before TCRalphabeta/CD19-depleted stem cell transplant. These receptors were taken from a child aged 2 to 10 with inherited bone marrow failure, due to receive a stem cell transplant.

Many counts were recorded for this clonotype. V and J are TRBV12-5 and TRBJ2-1; D is unclear. V was pared by 3 bases and J by 5 bases, with 8 bases between. The CDR3 consists of 13 residues. Germline V gene lookup returns CDR1 LGHNT and CDR2 FRNRAP. The CDR3 sequence is CASGFDWNNEQFF. In DNA, the CDR3 is TGTGCTAGTGGTTTCGACTGGAACAATGAGCAGTTCTTC.

In this sample, this clonotype turned up many times. V gene TRBV25-1 combines with J gene TRBJ2-2; D perhaps matches TRBD1 (6 bases). CDR1 MGHDK and CDR2 SYGVNS come from the germline V gene. V lost 6 bases and J 8 bases, leaving 16 bases between the germline ends. The CDR3 has 14 amino acids. CDR3 protein: CASRDPGGRGELFF. CDR3 nucleotides: TGTGCCAGCAGGGACCCTGGGGGCCGAGGGGAGCTGTTTTTT.

This clonotype was seen repeatedly, ten times or more. The rearrangement joins TRBV6-5 to TRBJ1-2, with D possibly being TRBD1 (6 bases). Per germline, CDR1 MNHEY and CDR2 SVGAGI. The length of the CDR3 is 17 residues. Trimming shortened V by 0 bases and J by 6 bases, and 20 bases separated the two germline ends. CDR3 bases: TGTGCCAGCAGTTACTCGCGGGGCGGAGAGGGGGTTGATGGCTACACCTTC. This translates into CASSYSRGGEGVDGYTF.

This clonotype came up many times. The CDR3 spells CASSPRDGVGNEQFF. The CDR3 coding sequence is TGTGCCAGCAGCCCCCGGGACGGGGTGGGGAATGAGCAGTTCTTC. The J gene is TRBJ2-1, the V gene TRBV7-9; possibly TRBD1 or TRBD2 for D (5 bases each). The V gene lost 5 bases and the J gene lost 7 bases, with 18 bases spanning the gap. Germline CDR1 and CDR2: SEHNR and FQNEAQ (reference sequence). The CDR3 has 15 residues.

This clonotype was detected many times. The V gene is TRBV7-2, the J gene TRBJ2-1; D uncertain. This CDR3 region has 15 residues. Germline V CDR1 and CDR2: SGHTA, FQGNSA. Deletions cut 4 bases from V and 0 bases from J, with 10 bases between. Here the CDR3 reads CASSSTPHSYNEQFF. CDR3 sequence (DNA): TGTGCCAGCAGCTCGACTCCCCACTCCTACAATGAGCAGTTCTTC.

This clonotype was detected ten times or more. The chain couples TRBV5-1 to TRBJ2-7; D could derive from TRBD1 or TRBD2 (5 bases each). Per germline, CDR1 SGHRS and CDR2 YFSETQ. The CDR3 covers 14 residues. Trimming removed 3 bases from V and 11 bases from J, with 21 bases in between. The CDR3 coding sequence is TGCGCCAGCAGCTCCGGGACGGACCCCCCTCTAGAGTACTTC. This translates into CASSSGTDPPLEYF.

This clonotype has only a few counts. This chain joins TRBV7-9 and TRBJ2-3; D is ambiguous. This CDR3 is 16 amino acids long. The germline V and J ends were trimmed by 0 bases and 6 bases, with 16 bases remaining between them. The germline gives CDR1 SEHNR, CDR2 FQNEAQ (reference sequence). The CDR3 DNA follows: TGTGCCAGCAGCTTAGCGCGGCCTAGAATGACTGATACGCAGTATTTT. Amino acids: CASSLARPRMTDTQYF.

This clonotype was picked up many times. The V call is TRBV4-1, the J call TRBJ2-3; 7 bases agree with TRBD2. The CDR3 is 15 residues long. Germline V CDR1 and CDR2: MGHRA, YSYEKL. J lost 2 bases, V lost 3 bases, and 5 bases had no gene match. In nucleotides, the CDR3 is TGCGCCAGCAGCCATTTAGCGGGCGTCACAGATACGCAGTATTTT. It is translated as CASSHLAGVTDTQYF.

The sample holds many counts of this clonotype. The chain recombines TRBV5-1 with TRBJ1-3; 7 bases map to TRBD1. CDR1 is SGHRS, CDR2 YFSETQ, per germline. This CDR3 spans 14 amino acids. With 4 bases clipped from V and 0 bases from J, the junction kept 1 base outside the gene matches. DNA for the CDR3: TGCGCCAGCAGCGAGGGGGCCTCTGGAAACACCATATATTTT. Protein sequence: CASSEGASGNTIYF.

At least ten counts were recorded for this clonotype. The chain carries TRBV5-1 and TRBJ1-2; 9 nucleotides match TRBD1. The CDR3 runs 14 residues. J lost 4 bases, V lost 3 bases, and 4 bases had no gene match. Germline CDR1 and CDR2: SGHRS and YFSETQ. CDR3 DNA: TGCGCCAGCAGCTCCGGACAGGGGTCCTATGGCTACACCTTC. Amino acid sequence: CASSSGQGSYGYTF.

At least ten counts were recorded for this clonotype. The rearrangement joins TRBV12-3 or TRBV12-4 to TRBJ2-6; D gene ambiguous. V was trimmed by 6 bases and J by 4 bases, leaving 7 bases between them. This CDR3 contains 13 residues. The CDR3 coding sequence is TGTGCCAGCAGCCCATTAGGGGCCAACGTCCTGACTTTC. It codes for CASSPLGANVLTF.

This rearrangement joins TRBV18 to TRBJ2-3, with a weak D call TRBD2 (5 bases). Per the germline V gene, CDR1 is KGHSH and CDR2 is LQKENI. Trimming shortened V by 3 bases and J by 6 bases, and 19 bases separated the two germline ends. This CDR3 contains 16 residues. The CDR3 DNA sequence: TGTGCCAGCTCACCCAACCAACTAGTAACCGGGGATACGCAGTATTTT. It is translated as CASSPNQLVTGDTQYF. The full variable domain, in which reference TRBV18 and TRBJ2-3 provide the parts outside the CDR3, is NAGVMQNPRHLVRRRGQEARLRCSPMKGHSHVYWYRQLPEEGLKFMVYLQKENIIDESGMPKERFSAEFPKEGPSILRIQQVVRGDSAAYFCASSPNQLVTGDTQYFGPGTRLTVL.

This clonotype was counted ten times or more. This rearrangement joins TRBV28 to TRBJ1-4; TRBD1 is a possible D gene (6 bases). Trimming removed 6 bases from V and 3 bases from J, with 17 bases in between. CDR1 and CDR2 (germline): MDHEN, SYDVKM. The CDR3 sequence is 16 residues long. CDR3 sequence: CASSRGPLAANEKLFF. As DNA, the CDR3 is TGTGCCAGCAGCAGGGGACCGCTAGCAGCTAATGAAAAACTGTTTTTT.

This clonotype was counted between two and nine times. The V and J genes are TRBV5-1 and TRBJ2-1, with no clear D. Germline V gene lookup returns CDR1 SGHRS and CDR2 YFSETQ. This CDR3 is 14 amino acids long. The V end was cut by 0 bases, the J end by 6 bases, with 10 bases between. The CDR3 loop is CASSLAGQTNEQFF. The CDR3 DNA reads TGCGCCAGCAGCTTGGCTGGGCAGACCAATGAGCAGTTCTTC.